The source of this T cell receptor beta chain is a study of blood T cell repertoires in COVID-19. The CDR3 extends over 14 amino acids. Germline V gives CDR1 MNHEY, CDR2 SVGAGI. The V segment lost 6 bases and the J segment 0 bases; nucleotides outside the gene matches: 5. The data were produced by immunoSEQ multiplex PCR, yet TCRdb's version contains in-frame clones alone and is incomplete. The sample includes over 75,000 clones, around four fifths of them seen just once. The clonotype comes from a man between 65 and 79 years old with acute or convalescent COVID-19. This chain connects TRBV6-5 to TRBJ2-7; 7 bases match TRBD1. The specimen was peripheral blood. The CDR3 nucleotides are TGTGCCAGCAGACGGGGACAGAGCTCCTACGAGCAGTACGTC. It codes for CASRRGQSSYEQYV.